This T cell receptor (beta chain) came from a study of blood T cells in healthy people across ages. A second PCR, run for about 7 to 11 cycles, used a sample-barcoded 5' primer plus a J-beta primer mix. Per sample, CDR3-containing paired-end reads numbered at least 3 million. MiXCR, applied by TCRdb to the 5' RACE reads, yields one record per CDR3 protein. There are 1,500,000 or so distinct CDR3 sequences in the sample; 59% occur only once, and 6.5% to 8% lies in the top ten. This clonotype was observed a single time. CDR1 and CDR2 (germline): MNHEY, SVGAGI. The CDR3 has 13 amino acids. V lost 4 bases to trimming and J lost 3 bases, with 9 bases between them.

The chain carries TRBV6-5 and TRBJ1-2; D not resolved. Material for sequencing was blood. This TCR was sampled from a man aged 18 to 29 in good health. The CDR3 loop reads CASSFQAYYGYTF. The CDR3 DNA reads TGTGCCAGCAGTTTCCAGGCTTACTATGGCTACACCTTC.